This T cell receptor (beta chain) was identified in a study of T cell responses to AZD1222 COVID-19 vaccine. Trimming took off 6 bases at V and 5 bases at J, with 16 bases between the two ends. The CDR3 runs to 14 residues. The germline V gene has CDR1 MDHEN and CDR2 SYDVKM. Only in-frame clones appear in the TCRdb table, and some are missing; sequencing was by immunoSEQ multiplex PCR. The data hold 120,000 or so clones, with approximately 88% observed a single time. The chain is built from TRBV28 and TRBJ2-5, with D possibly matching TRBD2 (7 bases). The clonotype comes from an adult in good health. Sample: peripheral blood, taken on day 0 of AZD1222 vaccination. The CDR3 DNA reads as TGTGCCAGCAGCCGGGGAGGGGGATGGGAGACCCAGTACTTC. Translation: CASSRGGGWETQYF.